A selection of T cell receptor beta chains follows, all from one sample in a study of T cell repertoires in cytomegalovirus infection. TCRdb re-called the reads through MiXCR, storing one row per CDR3 protein. This table has some 560,000 distinct CDR3 sequences, 40% appearing once. Antigen specificity for these receptors is unknown. The sequencing here drew on cultured PBMCs, taken from culture after CMV antigen stimulation. The source of these receptors is a human donor in good health (CMV status not recorded). Some clones in this sample may be carry-over from other donors' samples. Both conserved end residues are part of each CDR3. The order of the fields is clone size, V gene, J gene, D gene, CDR3 length, CDR3 DNA, CDR3 protein. A D gene is named only where the DNA matches it firmly. A clone size is listed for some rows: how often the clone was seen (once, few, many), or a class if it is expanded.

few	TRBV20-1	TRBJ2-1	-	14	TGCAGTGCTCAGACCGGGAGCCGGGGCAATGAGCAGTTCTTC	CSAQTGSRGNEQFF
-	TRBV6-5	TRBJ2-2	TRBD2	14	TGTGCCAGCAGTTACGCGGGGGGGCCCGGGGAGCTGTTTTTT	CASSYAGGPGELFF
few	TRBV7-9	TRBJ2-3	TRBD1	18	TGTGCCAGCAGCCCTCGGGGGTTGAGGGGACAGGGGGCTGATACGCAGTATTTT	CASSPRGLRGQGADTQYF
few	TRBV19	TRBJ2-1	TRBD2	20	TGTGCCAGTAGCGAAATGACCTTTAGCGGGAGGGCCGGGGGGGGTAATGAGCAGTTCTTC	CASSEMTFSGRAGGGNEQFF
-	TRBV12-3/TRBV12-4	TRBJ2-5	TRBD2	15	TGTGCCAGCAGCTCTAGCGGGGGGGCTGAGGAGACCCAGTACTTC	CASSSSGGAEETQYF
few	TRBV7-6	TRBJ2-7	TRBD1	17	TGTGCCAGCAGCTTAAGACAGGGGGCCGCCCCCTCCTACGAGCAGTACTTC	CASSLRQGAAPSYEQYF
-	TRBV29-1	TRBJ1-1	-	12	TGCAGCGTTGAAGATGGCGCCACTGAAGCTTTCTTT	CSVEDGATEAFF
-	TRBV10-1	TRBJ2-3	-	14	TGCGCCAGCAGTGATTCGGCGGGCACAGATACGCAGTATTTT	CASSDSAGTDTQYF
many	TRBV7-2	TRBJ1-4	-	13	TGTGCCAGCAGCTTTACAACTAATGAAAAACTGTTTTTT	CASSFTTNEKLFF
-	TRBV10-3	TRBJ1-1	TRBD1	13	TGTGCCATCAGTGTAGGGGGCTATTCTGAAGCTTTCTTT	CAISVGGYSEAFF
-	TRBV6-5	TRBJ1-3	TRBD1	17	TGTGCCAGCAGTGAAGGACACCCCCGGGACAGGGGGTACACCATATATTTT	CASSEGHPRDRGYTIYF
-	TRBV11-1	TRBJ1-2	-	15	TGTGCCAGCAGCCCCTGGGAGGGGAGAGGCTATGGCTACACCTTC	CASSPWEGRGYGYTF
-	TRBV7-9	TRBJ2-3	TRBD2	15	TGTGCCAGCAGCCCCCGCCGGGACTACACAGATACGCAGTATTTT	CASSPRRDYTDTQYF
-	TRBV25-1	TRBJ1-6	-	13	TGTGCCAGCCGAGGAGGGTTTAATTCACCCCTCCACTTT	CASRGGFNSPLHF
-	TRBV18	TRBJ1-5	-	16	TGTGCCAGCTCACCGAACGGAGGGGATAGCAATCAGCCCCAGCATTTT	CASSPNGGDSNQPQHF
few	TRBV11-1	TRBJ1-1	-	12	TGTGCCAGCAGCTTACAGGGGCAGAGAGCTTTCTTT	CASSLQGQRAFF
many	TRBV7-2	TRBJ2-7	-	14	TGTGCCAGCAGCTTGGGACGGCCAACCTACGAGCAGTACTTC	CASSLGRPTYEQYF
few	TRBV7-6	TRBJ1-3	-	15	TGTGCCAGCAGCCTGAGCGCAGTTTCTGGAAACACCATATATTTT	CASSLSAVSGNTIYF
few	TRBV15	TRBJ1-5	-	15	TGTGCCACCAGCAGCGAGGGGGTGAGCAATCAGCCCCAGCATTTT	CATSSEGVSNQPQHF
few	TRBV7-2	TRBJ2-3	TRBD2	18	TGTGCCAGCAGCTCCCCTTTTGGAGCGGGAGGGCCTACAGATACGCAGTATTTT	CASSSPFGAGGPTDTQYF
-	TRBV12-3/TRBV12-4	TRBJ2-5	-	14	TGTGCCAGCAAACCCGGGCTAGACCAAGAGACCCAGTACTTC	CASKPGLDQETQYF
-	TRBV7-9	TRBJ2-1	-	12	TGTGCCAGCAGCCCGCACGGTGGTGAGCAGTTCTTC	CASSPHGGEQFF
-	TRBV28	TRBJ1-1	TRBD1	15	TGTGCCAGCAGTACCCCGGGACAGATGAACACTGAAGCTTTCTTT	CASSTPGQMNTEAFF
-	TRBV12-3/TRBV12-4	TRBJ2-1	-	16	TGTGCCAGCAGCCCTTCGGGAGCGCTTGTGGTAAATGAGCAGTTCTTC	CASSPSGALVVNEQFF
few	TRBV11-2	TRBJ1-1	-	12	TGTGCCTGGACACAGGGTTTTACTGAAGCTTTCTTT	CAWTQGFTEAFF
few	TRBV7-2	TRBJ1-2	-	12	TGTGCCAGCAGCTTTGAAGACTATGGCTACACCTTC	CASSFEDYGYTF
-	TRBV27	TRBJ2-3	TRBD2	16	TGTGCCAGCAGCCTTGGGACTAGCGGATTTTCAGATACGCAGTATTTT	CASSLGTSGFSDTQYF
many	TRBV7-2	TRBJ2-2	TRBD2	16	TGTGCCAGCAGCTCCCAGGGACTAGCGGGAGCCGGGGAGCTGTTTTTT	CASSSQGLAGAGELFF
-	TRBV4-3	TRBJ2-7	-	16	TGCGCCAGCAGCCCCGACCGGGGCCGGGAACAAGACGAGCAGTACTTC	CASSPDRGREQDEQYF
-	TRBV2	TRBJ2-7	TRBD2	15	TGTGCCAGCATCGGAATGGGGGGGGAACCCTACGAGCAGTACTTC	CASIGMGGEPYEQYF
-	TRBV10-3	TRBJ1-1	-	14	TGTGCCATCAGTGGGGGGGGCTTGAGAACTGAAGCTTTCTTT	CAISGGGLRTEAFF
many	TRBV7-2	TRBJ1-1	-	13	TGTGCCAGCAACTCGTTGGCTGTAACTGAAGCTTTCTTT	CASNSLAVTEAFF
-	TRBV3-1	TRBJ2-2	TRBD2	17	TGTGCCAGCGGGAGGACTAGCGGGGGGGCCGACACCGGGGAGCTGTTTTTT	CASGRTSGGADTGELFF
-	TRBV28	TRBJ2-2	-	17	TGTGCCAGCAGTTCCGATACCCGACAGGTTCTCACCGGGGAGCTGTTTTTT	CASSSDTRQVLTGELFF
few	TRBV11-2	TRBJ1-2	TRBD1	16	TGTGCCAGCAGCTTAGGGTTCAGGGGGCTGAACTATGGCTACACCTTC	CASSLGFRGLNYGYTF
once	TRBV28	TRBJ2-7	-	16	TGTGCCAGCAGTTCAAACAGGGCTCGTTTCCACTACGAGCAGTACTTC	CASSSNRARFHYEQYF
few	TRBV12-3/TRBV12-4	TRBJ2-1	-	15	TGTGCCAGCAGTTTGGTCCTCCCCGGGCACAATGAGCAGTTCTTC	CASSLVLPGHNEQFF
-	TRBV6-2/TRBV6-3	TRBJ2-1	TRBD1	15	TGTGCCAGCAGTCAACAGGGGGAATCCTACAATGAGCAGTTCTTC	CASSQQGESYNEQFF
-	TRBV15	TRBJ1-1	-	13	TGTGCCACCAGCAGAGATAGGAGGCTTGAAGCTTTCTTT	CATSRDRRLEAFF
few	TRBV7-2	TRBJ2-2	TRBD2	16	TGTGCCAGCAGCACCCGGGGGGTCACGAACACCGGGGAGCTGTTTTTT	CASSTRGVTNTGELFF
-	TRBV10-2	TRBJ2-3	-	14	TGCGCCAGCATTGGCGGGATGCGCACAGATACGCAGTATTTT	CASIGGMRTDTQYF
-	TRBV2	TRBJ1-5	-	14	TGTGCCAGCAGTGAAGGAACAGAGTATCAGCCCCAGCATTTT	CASSEGTEYQPQHF
-	TRBV6-6	TRBJ1-2	TRBD1	16	TGTGCCAGCAGTCCCCGGGACAGCCCCTACTACTATGGCTACACCTTC	CASSPRDSPYYYGYTF
-	TRBV7-2	TRBJ2-3	TRBD2	12	TGTGCCAGCAGCTTAGCGACTAGCGGGGTATATTTT	CASSLATSGVYF
few	TRBV28	TRBJ1-1	-	13	TGTGCCAGCAGTATACAGGAGAACACTGAAGCTTTCTTT	CASSIQENTEAFF
few	TRBV6-5	TRBJ1-5	-	13	TGTGCCAGCAGTTACACCACCGGACGGCCCCAGCATTTT	CASSYTTGRPQHF
few	TRBV19	TRBJ1-2	-	13	TGTGCCAGTAGTACAGACAGAGTCTATGGCTACACCTTC	CASSTDRVYGYTF